This TCR beta chain emerged from a study of blood T cell repertoires in COVID-19 (dated by TCRdb to the early 2020s). The study in broad terms: The collaborator samples originated in the United States, Italy and Spain and spanned the acute and convalescent phases of COVID-19. The samples were drawn from the first 160 participants of the ongoing ImmuneRACE study and from 1,254 subjects provided by 6 global collaborators. Sample metadata almost always included a de-identified subject ID, COVID-19 status, age in years and sex. A freely available public database, intended as a resource for researchers studying the immune response to SARS-CoV-2, is where the repertoires were released. The material from the prospective study consisted of cDNA or gDNA derived from T cells, B-cell-depleted T cells, or PBMCs. The dataset comprised deeply sampled blood TCRbeta repertoires from subjects exposed to, actively infected with, or recovered from COVID-19. Where HLA class I and class II types were available, the types were taken from metadata supplied by the sample provider, not from assay-based typing.

The research as a whole found: How much clinical and demographic metadata was included differed by source and by participant, and the metadata was provided uncurated.

One collaborating source in Seattle enrolled patients during active infection and followed them longitudinally through the course of disease. Whole blood was collected in K2EDTA tubes by collaborating institutions according to the institutions' own protocols. For TCRbeta analysis, collaborators shipped samples in one of three forms: frozen whole blood, isolated PBMCs, or DNA extracted from either of those sample types. TCRbeta CDR3 regions were amplified from genomic DNA using the immunoSEQ Assay, a bias-controlled multiplex PCR. The source study handled its data this way. Nucleated cell counts per sample were estimated from amplification of reference gene primers within the assay. To quantify the absolute abundance of each unique TCRbeta CDR3 rearrangement, sequence reads were collapsed and filtered. For each sample, productive Simpson clonality was calculated as the square root of Simpson's diversity index across productive rearrangements. This is the immuneACCESS table as TCRdb keeps it, with only in-frame sequences that have V and J called. A part of the clones is gone; compared with another copy, unresolved V genes explain less than half, and the rest is unexplained. V and J calls and clone size are those listed in that table; D and trimming were worked out from the DNA. Recorded for this sample are 200,000 to 250,000 clones; roughly 76% of them occurred a single time. Around 7.2% of the sample is held by the ten biggest clonotypes.

Worth noting for this clone: It lacks a known antigen. Base qualities are not at hand, and no much larger clone is one base apart.

Including the terminal cysteine and phenylalanine, the CDR3 comprises 14 residues. Just the 42-base CDR3 DNA is kept, in frame starting at base 1. V sheds 3 bases and J sheds 6 bases, leaving 12 bases between their ends. The germline V gene (reference sequence) provides CDR1 GTSNPN and CDR2 SVGIG. Recombination joined TRBV30 with TRBJ1-6; the D gene identity is not certain. The sample consisted of peripheral blood. The sequence derives from a woman at least 80 years old with COVID-19, enrolled during active disease. The nucleotide sequence is given as TGTGCCTGGAGCCCTGGAGTCAGTAATTCACCCCTCCACTTT. It encodes CAWSPGVSNSPLHF.